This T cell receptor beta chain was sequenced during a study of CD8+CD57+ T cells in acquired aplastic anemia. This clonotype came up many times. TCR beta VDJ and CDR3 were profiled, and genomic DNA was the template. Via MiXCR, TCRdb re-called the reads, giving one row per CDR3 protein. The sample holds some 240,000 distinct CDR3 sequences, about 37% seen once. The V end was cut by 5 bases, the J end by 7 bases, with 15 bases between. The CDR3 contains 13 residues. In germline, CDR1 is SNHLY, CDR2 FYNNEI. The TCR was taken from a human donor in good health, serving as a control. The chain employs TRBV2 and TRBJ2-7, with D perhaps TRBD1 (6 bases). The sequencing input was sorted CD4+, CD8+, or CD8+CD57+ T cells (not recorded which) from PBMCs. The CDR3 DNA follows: TGTGCCAGCAGTATGGAGGCCAGGGGAGAGCAGTACTTC. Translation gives CASSMEARGEQYF.